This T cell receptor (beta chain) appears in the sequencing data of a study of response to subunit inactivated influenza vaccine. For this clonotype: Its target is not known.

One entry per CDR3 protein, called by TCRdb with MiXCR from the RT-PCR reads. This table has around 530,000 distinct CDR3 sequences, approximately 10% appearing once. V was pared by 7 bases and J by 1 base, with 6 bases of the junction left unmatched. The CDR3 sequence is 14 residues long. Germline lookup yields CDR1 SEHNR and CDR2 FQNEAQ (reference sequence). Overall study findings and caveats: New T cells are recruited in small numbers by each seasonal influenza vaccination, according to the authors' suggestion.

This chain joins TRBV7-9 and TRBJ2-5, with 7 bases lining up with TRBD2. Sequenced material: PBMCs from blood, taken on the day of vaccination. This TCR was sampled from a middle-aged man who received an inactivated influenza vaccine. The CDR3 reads CASNQRGSQETQYF. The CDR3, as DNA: TGTGCCAGCAACCAGCGGGGTTCCCAAGAGACCCAGTACTTC.